This T cell receptor beta chain is from a study of glioma-infiltrating T cells after dendritic cell vaccination. V dropped 2 bases and J dropped 9 bases, with 9 bases sitting between them. Per the germline V gene, CDR1 is SGHRS and CDR2 is YFSETQ. This CDR3 has 12 amino acids. Sample time point: after dendritic cell vaccination, including at tumor progression/relapse. The method was immunoSEQ multiplex PCR; TCRdb's version includes in-frame clones alone and lacks a portion of them. The sample lists some 99,000 clones, over 80% occurring once. The TCR originated in a human donor with glioblastoma. The chain uses TRBV5-1 and TRBJ2-1; D might be TRBD2 (5 bases). The sequencing used blood, collected after dendritic cell vaccination. Here the CDR3 reads CASSFTRSEQFF. In DNA form, the CDR3 reads TGCGCCAGCAGCTTCACTAGGAGTGAGCAGTTCTTC.